This TCR beta chain was found in a study of blood T cell repertoires in COVID-19. The overall study: T cells, B-cell-depleted T cells, or PBMCs provided the cDNA or gDNA that served as material.

The J segment lost 4 bases and the V segment lost 4 bases, leaving 11 bases of the junction unmatched. This CDR3 contains 16 residues. Germline V gene data show CDR1 as PRHDT and CDR2 as FYEKMQ (reference sequence). Original processing methods: Nucleated cell counts were estimated from reference gene primer amplification. Clones were read by immunoSEQ multiplex PCR, and TCRdb kept only the in-frame ones, dropping some. That table supplies the V and J calls and clone size; D and trimming were determined from the DNA. Here the sample spans about 120,000 clones, about 87% being singletons. This rearrangement joins TRBV13 to TRBJ1-1; 8 nucleotides line up with TRBD1. The specimen was peripheral blood. This TCR was recovered from a woman between 65 and 79 years old with acute or convalescent COVID-19. The CDR3 nucleotides read TGTGCCAGCAGCTCCCCGGACAGGGACTCGGCCACTGAAGCTTTCTTT. As protein: CASSSPDRDSATEAFF.